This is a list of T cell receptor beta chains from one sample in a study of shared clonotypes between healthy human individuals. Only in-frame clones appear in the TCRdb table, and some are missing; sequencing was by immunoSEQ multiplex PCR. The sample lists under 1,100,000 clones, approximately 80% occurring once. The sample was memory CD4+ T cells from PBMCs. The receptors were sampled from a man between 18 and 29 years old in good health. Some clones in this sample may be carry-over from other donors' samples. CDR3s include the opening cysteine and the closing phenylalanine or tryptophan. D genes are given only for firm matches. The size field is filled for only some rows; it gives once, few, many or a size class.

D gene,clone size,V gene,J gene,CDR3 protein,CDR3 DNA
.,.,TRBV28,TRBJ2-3,CASTSSTDTQYF,TGTGCCAGCACATCTAGCACAGATACGCAGTATTTT
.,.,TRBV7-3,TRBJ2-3,CASSLSRTPSTDTQYF,TGTGCCAGCAGCTTAAGCCGGACCCCTAGCACAGATACGCAGTATTTT
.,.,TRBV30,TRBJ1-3,CAWAQGNAGNTIYF,TGTGCCTGGGCACAGGGAAACGCTGGAAACACCATATATTTT
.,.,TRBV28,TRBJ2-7,CASSSGTSYYEQYF,TGTGCCAGCAGCTCCGGGACTTCCTACTACGAGCAGTACTTC
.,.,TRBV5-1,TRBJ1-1,CASSLGGTSEAFF,TGCGCCAGCAGCTTGGGTGGAACGTCTGAAGCTTTCTTT
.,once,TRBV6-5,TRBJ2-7,CASSYNRQAYEQYF,TGTGCCAGCAGTTACAATCGGCAAGCCTACGAGCAGTACTTC
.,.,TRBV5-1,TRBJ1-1,CASRTEGGTEAFF,TGCGCCAGCAGGACAGAAGGGGGCACTGAAGCTTTCTTT
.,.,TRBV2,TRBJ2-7,CASRGTRPSSYEQYF,TGTGCCAGCAGGGGGACCCGCCCGAGCTCCTACGAGCAGTACTTC
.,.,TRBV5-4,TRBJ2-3,CASRLSRGPPDTQYF,TGTGCCAGCAGGCTGTCGCGGGGCCCCCCAGATACGCAGTATTTT
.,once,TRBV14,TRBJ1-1,CASSLLLGQMNTEAFF,TGTGCCAGCAGCCTATTACTCGGACAGATGAACACTGAAGCTTTCTTT
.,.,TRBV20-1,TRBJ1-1,CSAQDGEAFF,TGCAGTGCTCAGGACGGGGAGGCTTTCTTT
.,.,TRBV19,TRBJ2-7,CASTRGIPYEQYF,TGTGCCAGCACGAGGGGGATCCCTTACGAGCAGTACTTC
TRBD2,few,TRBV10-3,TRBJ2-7,CAIREDGLAGYEQYF,TGTGCCATCAGGGAGGACGGACTAGCGGGGTACGAGCAGTACTTC
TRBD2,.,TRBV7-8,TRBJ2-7,CASSGIPGTSGRVYEQYF,TGTGCCAGCAGCGGAATACCAGGGACTAGCGGGAGGGTTTACGAGCAGTACTTC
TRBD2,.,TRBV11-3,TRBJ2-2,CASSLSFGRENEGHTGELFF,TGTGCCAGCAGCTTATCGTTCGGGAGGGAAAATGAAGGGCACACCGGGGAGCTGTTTTTT
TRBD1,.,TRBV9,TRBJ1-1,CASSPSLREDRVNTEAFF,TGTGCCAGCAGCCCCTCACTAAGGGAGGACAGGGTAAACACTGAAGCTTTCTTT
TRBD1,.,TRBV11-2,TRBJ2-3,CASSSWTGADTQYF,TGTGCCAGCAGCTCGTGGACAGGGGCAGATACGCAGTATTTT
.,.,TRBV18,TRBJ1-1,CASSQIGGTEAFF,TGTGCCAGCTCACAAATTGGAGGGACTGAAGCTTTCTTT
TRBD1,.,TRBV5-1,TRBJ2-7,CASSLAGTGTLSQDMTF,TGCGCCAGCAGCTTGGCCGGGACAGGGACTCTTTCCCAAGATATGACATTC
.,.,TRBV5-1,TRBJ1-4,CASSLGRDNEKLFF,TGCGCCAGCAGCTTGGGCAGGGATAATGAAAAACTGTTTTTT
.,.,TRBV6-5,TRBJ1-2,CASSASDSYTF,TGTGCCAGCAGCGCCTCTGACAGCTACACCTTC
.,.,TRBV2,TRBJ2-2,CASSLVTTGELFF,TGTGCCAGCAGTCTGGTCACAACCGGGGAGCTGTTTTTT
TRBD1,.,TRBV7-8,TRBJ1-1,CASSKDRGGEAFF,TGTGCCAGCAGCAAAGACAGGGGAGGGGAAGCTTTCTTT
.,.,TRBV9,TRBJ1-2,CASSPHSYGYTF,TGTGCCAGCAGCCCCCACAGCTATGGCTACACCTTC
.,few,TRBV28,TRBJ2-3,CASRRTADTQYF,TGTGCCAGCAGACGGACAGCGGATACGCAGTATTTT
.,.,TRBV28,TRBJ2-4,CASSFLAAKNIQYF,TGTGCCAGCAGTTTCCTAGCGGCCAAAAACATTCAGTACTTC
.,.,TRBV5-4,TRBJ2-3,CASSLVSTGTDTQYF,TGTGCCAGCAGCTTGGTCTCGACAGGCACAGATACGCAGTATTTT